This is a list of T cell receptor beta chains from one sample in a study of identifying expanded T cells in peripheral blood. Data came from immunoSEQ multiplex PCR; TCRdb stores just in-frame clones and leaves some out. The sample includes 60,000 to 65,000 clones, approximately 80% of them seen just once. The sequencing sample was made of blood. Receptors originate from a person aged 18 to 75 in good health. CDR3s include the opening cysteine and the closing phenylalanine or tryptophan. D genes are given only for firm matches. Size is stated for part of the rows, as once, few or many counts, or as a class when the clone is expanded.

>.|.|TRBV11-3|TRBJ2-2
CASGKHRNAGELFF
TGTGCCAGCGGAAAACACCGGAACGCCGGGGAGCTGTTTTTT
>.|.|TRBV29-1|TRBJ2-1
CSVEAKVGEQFF
TGCAGCGTTGAAGCTAAGGTCGGCGAGCAGTTCTTC
>.|.|TRBV9|TRBJ1-4
CASSVTPGRQEGEKLFF
TGTGCCAGCAGCGTAACGCCCGGTAGGCAAGAGGGGGAAAAACTGTTTTTT
>.|.|TRBV6-1|TRBJ1-1
CASSKTNRGTEAFF
TGTGCCAGCAGTAAGACCAATCGAGGCACTGAAGCTTTCTTT
>.|TRBD1|TRBV6-1|TRBJ2-2
CASKTTGGVPGELFF
TGTGCCAGCAAAACGACAGGGGGCGTCCCCGGGGAGCTGTTTTTT
>few|TRBD1|TRBV9|TRBJ1-6
CASSVGGTGGSPLHF
TGTGCCAGCAGCGTAGGGGGGACAGGGGGATCACCCCTCCACTTT
>.|.|TRBV5-6|TRBJ2-7
CASRGREEQYF
TGTGCCAGCCGGGGGCGGGAAGAGCAGTACTTC
>.|TRBD1|TRBV19|TRBJ2-2
CASMRTQGAYTGELFF
TGTGCCAGTATGAGGACGCAGGGGGCGTACACCGGGGAGCTGTTTTTT
>.|TRBD2|TRBV19|TRBJ2-1
CASSIGSSGSNEQFF
TGTGCCAGTAGTATCGGGTCTAGCGGGAGCAATGAGCAGTTCTTC
>.|.|TRBV11-2|TRBJ1-2
CASSLDNRNLGGYTF
TGTGCCAGCAGCTTAGACAATCGGAATCTGGGGGGCTACACCTTC
>few|.|TRBV30|TRBJ1-5
CAWSSGNGQPQHF
TGTGCCTGGAGTTCAGGGAACGGGCAGCCCCAGCATTTT
>.|.|TRBV5-6|TRBJ1-1
CASSLDVGRGNTEAFF
TGTGCCAGCAGCTTGGATGTGGGGCGCGGCAACACTGAAGCTTTCTTT
>.|.|TRBV6-5|TRBJ1-2
CASSQTGTINYGYTF
TGTGCCAGCAGTCAGACCGGGACGATTAACTATGGCTACACCTTC
>.|.|TRBV7-6|TRBJ2-2
CASSLDFGSGELFF
TGTGCCAGCAGCTTAGATTTTGGGTCCGGGGAGCTGTTTTTT
>.|.|TRBV11-2|TRBJ1-1
CASSHLQGRFAEAFF
TGTGCCAGCAGCCATCTGCAGGGGAGGTTCGCTGAAGCTTTCTTT
>.|TRBD1|TRBV5-4|TRBJ1-3
CASRSGQGPGNTIYF
TGTGCCAGCAGATCCGGACAGGGCCCTGGAAACACCATATATTTT
>once|.|TRBV4-1|TRBJ2-2
CASRRTENTGELFF
TGCGCCAGCAGAAGGACAGAGAACACCGGGGAGCTGTTTTTT
>.|TRBD2|TRBV2|TRBJ2-5
CASIPTSPRVETQYF
TGTGCCAGCATCCCGACTAGCCCCCGGGTAGAGACCCAGTACTTC
>.|TRBD2|TRBV27|TRBJ2-1
CASSLMASGSSYNEQFF
TGTGCCAGCAGTTTAATGGCTAGCGGGAGCTCCTACAATGAGCAGTTCTTC
>.|.|TRBV27|TRBJ2-7
CASSVAGQGHEQYF
TGTGCCAGCAGTGTAGCGGGACAGGGTCACGAGCAGTACTTC
>.|TRBD1|TRBV29-1|TRBJ2-1
CSVAPTGSSYNEQFF
TGCAGCGTGGCCCCGACAGGGAGCTCCTACAATGAGCAGTTCTTC
>.|.|TRBV27|TRBJ1-2
CASSFSANYGYTF
TGTGCCAGCAGTTTTAGTGCTAACTATGGCTACACCTTC
>.|.|TRBV2|TRBJ2-2
CASRRDTYTGELFF
TGTGCCAGCAGGCGGGACACTTACACCGGGGAGCTGTTTTTT
>.|TRBD2|TRBV19|TRBJ2-2
CASSGGLNTGELFF
TGTGCTTCTTCGGGGGGGCTCAACACCGGGGAGCTGTTTTTT
>.|TRBD1|TRBV7-9|TRBJ1-2
CASSPTPLRGRSGYTF
TGTGCCAGCAGCCCCACCCCGTTAAGGGGGCGGTCTGGCTACACCTTC
>.|TRBD2|TRBV30|TRBJ2-1
CAWSRGLAGAKNNEQFF
TGTGCCTGGAGTCGCGGACTAGCGGGAGCCAAAAACAATGAGCAGTTCTTC
>.|.|TRBV5-4|TRBJ1-6
CASSLKQGPNSPLHF
TGTGCCAGCAGCTTGAAACAGGGCCCTAATTCACCCCTCCACTTT
>once|.|TRBV15|TRBJ2-2
CATSFEPNLNTGELFF
TGTGCCACCAGCTTTGAACCGAATCTGAACACCGGGGAGCTGTTTTTT
>.|TRBD1|TRBV9|TRBJ2-1
CASSGEQGFYNEQFF
TGTGCCAGCAGCGGAGAACAGGGGTTCTACAATGAGCAGTTCTTC
>.|.|TRBV18|TRBJ2-3
CASSPGLLDTQYF
TGTGCCAGCTCACCAGGGTTATTGGATACGCAGTATTTT
>.|TRBD1|TRBV2|TRBJ1-5
CASTPGTGNQPQHF
TGTGCCAGCACCCCCGGGACAGGCAATCAGCCCCAGCATTTT
>.|TRBD1|TRBV2|TRBJ1-4
CASSVTGGLGEKLFF
TGTGCCAGCAGCGTGACAGGGGGTCTTGGTGAAAAACTGTTTTTT
>.|TRBD1|TRBV15|TRBJ2-4
CATSRRTGGVENIQYF
TGTGCCACCAGCAGACGGACAGGGGGCGTCGAAAACATTCAGTACTTC
>.|.|TRBV7-8|TRBJ2-2
CASSLGDKTGELFF
TGTGCCAGCAGCTTAGGTGACAAAACCGGGGAGCTGTTTTTT